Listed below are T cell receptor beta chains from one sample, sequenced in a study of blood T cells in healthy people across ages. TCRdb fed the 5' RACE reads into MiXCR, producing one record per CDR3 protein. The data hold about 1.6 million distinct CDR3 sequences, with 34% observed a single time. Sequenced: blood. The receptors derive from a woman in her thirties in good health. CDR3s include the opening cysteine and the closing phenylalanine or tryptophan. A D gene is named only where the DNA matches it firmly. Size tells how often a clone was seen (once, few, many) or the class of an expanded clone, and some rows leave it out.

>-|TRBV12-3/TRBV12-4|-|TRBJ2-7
TGTGCCAGCAGTTTCGGGGTAAACGGCGACGAGCAGTACTTC
CASSFGVNGDEQYF
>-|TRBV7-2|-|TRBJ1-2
TGTGCCAGCAGCTTAAGGTCGGCAGACCGGGGCTACACCTTC
CASSLRSADRGYTF
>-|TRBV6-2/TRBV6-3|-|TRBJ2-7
TGTGCCAGCAGTTATTTCTCTTACGAGCAGTACTTC
CASSYFSYEQYF
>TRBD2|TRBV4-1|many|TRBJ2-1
TGCGCCAGCAACGCCCCCGGGACTAGCCGGGTAGAGCAGTTCTTC
CASNAPGTSRVEQFF
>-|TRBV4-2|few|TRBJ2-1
TGTGCCAGCAGCCAACTCTTCGGGGGACACTACAATGAGCAGTTCTTC
CASSQLFGGHYNEQFF
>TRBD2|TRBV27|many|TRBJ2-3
TGCGCCAGCGGCGGGGGATACACAGATACGCAGTATTTT
CASGGGYTDTQYF
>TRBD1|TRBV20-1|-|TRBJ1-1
TGCAGTGCTAGCGATCCAAGGGACAGGGAACCTAGGGGCACTGAAGCTTTCTTT
CSASDPRDREPRGTEAFF
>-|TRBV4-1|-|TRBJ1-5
TGCGCCAGCAGCCAAGATTCCGGGGCAGGGATGTATAGCAATCAGCCCCAGCATTTT
CASSQDSGAGMYSNQPQHF
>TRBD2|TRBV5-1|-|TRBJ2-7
TGCGCCAGCAGCTTGGGTAGCGGGAGTCGAGGGCAGTACTTC
CASSLGSGSRGQYF
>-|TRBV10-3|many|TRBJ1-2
TGTGCCATCTCTAACGGGGACTATGGCTACACCTTC
CAISNGDYGYTF
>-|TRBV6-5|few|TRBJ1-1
TGTGCCAGCAGCCAAAATCTCGAAGCTTTCTTT
CASSQNLEAFF
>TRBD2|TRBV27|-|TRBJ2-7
TGTGCCAGCAGTTTCCGCCTAGCGGGAGGGCAATTGGACGAGCAGTGCTTC
CASSFRLAGGQLDEQCF
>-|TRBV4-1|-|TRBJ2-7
TGCGCCAGCAGCCAAGAATTTCGGACGGCCTACGAGCAGTACTTC
CASSQEFRTAYEQYF
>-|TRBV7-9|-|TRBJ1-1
TGTGCCAGCAGTTTAAGGATCGCTGGGAACACTGAAGCTTTCTTT
CASSLRIAGNTEAFF
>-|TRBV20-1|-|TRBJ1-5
TGCAGTGCTAGATCCGACGGGGACCAGCCCCAGCATTTT
CSARSDGDQPQHF
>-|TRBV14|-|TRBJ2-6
TGTGCCAGCAGCCAAGTGCAGGGTGGTTCGGTTGGGGCCAACGTCCTGACTTTC
CASSQVQGGSVGANVLTF
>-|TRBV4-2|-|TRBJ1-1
TGTGCCAGCAGCCAAGGGCAGCAAGAGAACACTGAAGCTTTCTTT
CASSQGQQENTEAFF
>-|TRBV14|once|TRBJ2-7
TGTGCCAGCAGCCAAGTAGTAGGATTCAGCTACGAGCAGTACTTC
CASSQVVGFSYEQYF
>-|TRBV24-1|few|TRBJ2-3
TGTGCCACCAGTGATTTCACAGATACGCAGTATTTT
CATSDFTDTQYF
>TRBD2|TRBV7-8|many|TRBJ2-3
TGTGCCAGCAGCTTAGCTCGAGCGGGGGGATACACAGATACGCAGTATTTT
CASSLARAGGYTDTQYF
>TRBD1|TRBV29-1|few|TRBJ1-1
TGCAGCGTTGACCAGGGGGTGTACACTGAAGCTTTCTTT
CSVDQGVYTEAFF
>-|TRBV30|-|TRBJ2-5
TGTGCCTGGAGTTTGGCCTTCCAAGAGACCCAGTACTTC
CAWSLAFQETQYF
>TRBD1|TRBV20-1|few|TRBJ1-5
TGCAGTGCTCGTACCGGGACAGGGGTTTTCAATCAGCCCCAGCATTTT
CSARTGTGVFNQPQHF
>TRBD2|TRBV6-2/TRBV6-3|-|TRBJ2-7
TGTGCCAGCAGTTACTCTACGACTAGCGGGAACTACGAGCAGTACTTC
CASSYSTTSGNYEQYF
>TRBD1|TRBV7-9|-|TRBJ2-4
TGTGCCAGCAGCTCCCCGGACAGGGAACTAGCCAAAAACATTCAGTACTTC
CASSSPDRELAKNIQYF
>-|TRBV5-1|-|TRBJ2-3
TGCGCCAGCTTCCCCCCTGACGAAGATACGCAGTATTTT
CASFPPDEDTQYF
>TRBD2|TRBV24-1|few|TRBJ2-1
TGTGCCACCAGTGATTTAGCGGGAGCTTTTCATGAGCAGTTCTTC
CATSDLAGAFHEQFF
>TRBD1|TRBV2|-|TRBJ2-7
TGTGCCAGCATGTACAGGGGGCTAGGCGAGCAGTACTTC
CASMYRGLGEQYF
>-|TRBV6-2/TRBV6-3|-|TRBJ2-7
TGTGCCAGCAGCTCATACTTGGCAGGGGCCTACGAGCAGTACTTC
CASSSYLAGAYEQYF
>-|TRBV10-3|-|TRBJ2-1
TGTGCCATCAGGGAGTCAGGGTTTGGCGATGAGCAGTTCTTC
CAIRESGFGDEQFF
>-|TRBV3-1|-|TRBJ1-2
TGTGCCAGCAGAGTCGGAGGGGGGTATGGCTACACCTTC
CASRVGGGYGYTF
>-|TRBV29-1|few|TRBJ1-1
TGCAGCGTTGACACAGGGAAGGTGGACACTGAAGCTTTCTTT
CSVDTGKVDTEAFF
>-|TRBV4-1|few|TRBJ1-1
TGCGCCAGCAGCCAACTAGGGGTAGCTTTCTTT
CASSQLGVAFF
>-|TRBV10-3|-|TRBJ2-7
TGTGCCATCAGTGAGAGAGACAGCAACGAGCAGTACTTC
CAISERDSNEQYF
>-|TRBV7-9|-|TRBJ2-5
TGTGCCAGCAGCCTCCCTCGCGATTGGTTAGAAGAGACCCAGTACTTC
CASSLPRDWLEETQYF
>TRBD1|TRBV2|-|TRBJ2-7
TGTGCCAGCAGTGCCGAGGGACAGGGGGCCTACGAGCAGTACTTC
CASSAEGQGAYEQYF
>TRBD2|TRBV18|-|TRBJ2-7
TGTGCCAGCTCATCCGGGACTAGCGGCCGGACCTACGAGCAGTACTTC
CASSSGTSGRTYEQYF
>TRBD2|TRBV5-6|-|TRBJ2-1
TGTGCCAGCAGCTTGGCCGTTACGGGGGGGTACAATGAGCAGTTCTTC
CASSLAVTGGYNEQFF
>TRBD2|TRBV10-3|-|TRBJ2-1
TGTGCCAGCGGACTAGCGGGGGGCGGGAATGAGCAGTTCTTC
CASGLAGGGNEQFF
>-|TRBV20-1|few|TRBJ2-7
TGCAGTGCTAGAGATAGTTCCCCGGGAACCTACGAGCAGTACTTC
CSARDSSPGTYEQYF
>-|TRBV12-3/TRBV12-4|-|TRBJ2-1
TGTGCCAGCAGTTTCCAGAAAGGGAACCATGAGCAGTTCTTC
CASSFQKGNHEQFF
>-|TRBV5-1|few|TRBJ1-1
TGCGCCAGCAGCTTGAAACTGAGGAACACTGAAGCTTTCTTT
CASSLKLRNTEAFF
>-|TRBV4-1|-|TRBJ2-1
TGCGCCAGCAGCCCTGAGTGGGTTTACAATGAGCAGTTCTTC
CASSPEWVYNEQFF
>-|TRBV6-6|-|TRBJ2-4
TGTGCCACGGCTCCCCGGGACACCCCCGTTCAGTACTTC
CATAPRDTPVQYF
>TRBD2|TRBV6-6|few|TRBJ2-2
TGTGCCAGCAGTTACGACCCTAGCGGGAGCAGCGGGGAGCTGTTTTTT
CASSYDPSGSSGELFF
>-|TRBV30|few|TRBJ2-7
TGTGCCTGGAGTGTGCCAGGGTGGAAGCAGTACTTC
CAWSVPGWKQYF